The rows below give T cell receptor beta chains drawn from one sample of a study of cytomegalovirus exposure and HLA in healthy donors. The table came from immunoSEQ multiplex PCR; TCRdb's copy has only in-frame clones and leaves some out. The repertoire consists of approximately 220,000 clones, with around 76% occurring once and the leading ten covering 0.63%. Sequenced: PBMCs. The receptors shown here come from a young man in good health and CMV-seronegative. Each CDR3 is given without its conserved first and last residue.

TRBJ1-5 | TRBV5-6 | ASSASSGQPQH
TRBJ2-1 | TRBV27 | ASSYLTSGSFNEQF
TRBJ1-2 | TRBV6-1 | ASSEYSGPNYGYT
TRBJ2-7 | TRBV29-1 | SVVLAGGYEQY
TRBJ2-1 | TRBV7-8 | ASSRRTSGIQEQF
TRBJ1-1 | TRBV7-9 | ASSLRGTGGGTEAF
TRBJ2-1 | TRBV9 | ASSPTGGEQF
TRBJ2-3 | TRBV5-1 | ASSIGDTDTQY
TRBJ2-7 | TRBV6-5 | ASSRTSGTFYEQY
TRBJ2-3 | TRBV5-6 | ASSFATSGTDTQY
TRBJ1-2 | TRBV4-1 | ASSQVPGQTIYGYT
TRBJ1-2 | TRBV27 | ASSSTDSLMGYT
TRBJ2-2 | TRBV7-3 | ASSPSPWGGSGRLNTGELF
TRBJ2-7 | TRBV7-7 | ASSPPSITPLTGQGTREQY
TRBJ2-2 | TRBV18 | ASSPPGQDGELF
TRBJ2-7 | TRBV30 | AWSSTGGYEQY
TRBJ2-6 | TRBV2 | ASRARLAITGANVLT
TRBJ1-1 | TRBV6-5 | ASSYSWLMNTEAF
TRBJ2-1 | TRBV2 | ASSQGQGERREQF
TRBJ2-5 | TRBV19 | ASSWSDQETQY
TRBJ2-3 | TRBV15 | ATSPLAGAWDTQY
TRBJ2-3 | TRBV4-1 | ASSQVGAADTQY
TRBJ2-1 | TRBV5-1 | ASSRGQFNEQF
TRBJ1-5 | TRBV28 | ASSLVAGNQPQH
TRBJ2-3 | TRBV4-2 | AIGAGLTDTQY
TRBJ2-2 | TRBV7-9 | ATWGSGTGELF
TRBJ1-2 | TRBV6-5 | ASSYDSPNYGYT
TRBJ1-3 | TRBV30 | AWTGGAGNTIY
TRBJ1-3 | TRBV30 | AWAPGDGNTIY
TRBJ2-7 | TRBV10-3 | AISESPDSSYEQY
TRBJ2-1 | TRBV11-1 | ASSLGQTSEQF
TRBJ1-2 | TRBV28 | ASSRSGQGNYGYT
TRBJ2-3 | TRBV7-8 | ASSAGLAGSDTQY
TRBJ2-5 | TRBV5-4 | ASSQAGEETQY
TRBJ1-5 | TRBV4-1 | ASSYREGQPQH
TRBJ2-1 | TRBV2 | ASRASFGGSTEQF
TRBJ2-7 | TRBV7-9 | ASSLGTGFPYEQY
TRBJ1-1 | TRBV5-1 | ASSFSENTEAF
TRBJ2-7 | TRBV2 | ASSEARRTYEQY
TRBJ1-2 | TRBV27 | ASRPAGQGNYGYT
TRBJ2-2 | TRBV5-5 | ASSTQGAWNTGELF
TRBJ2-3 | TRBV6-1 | ASSEIRKDTQY
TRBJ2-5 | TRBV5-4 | ASSTGQGLQETQY
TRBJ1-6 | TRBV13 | ASRSAGKDSPLH
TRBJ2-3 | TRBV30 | AWSQTQGRKDTQY
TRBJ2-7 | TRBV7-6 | ASSPRQGTHEQY
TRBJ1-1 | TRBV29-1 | SVRTGGLEAF
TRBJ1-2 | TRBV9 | ASSVDTNYGYT
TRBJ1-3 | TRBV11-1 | ASSADRGRSTIY
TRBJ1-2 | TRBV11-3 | ASSLDQAGGYGYT
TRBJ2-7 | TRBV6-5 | ASSYSIGYEQY
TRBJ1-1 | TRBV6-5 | ASHSSGYTEAF
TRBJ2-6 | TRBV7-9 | ASSLEGTPSGANVLT
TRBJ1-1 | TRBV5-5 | ASRSRELNTEAF
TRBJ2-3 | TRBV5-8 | ASSLSTGPSTDTQY